Listed below are T cell receptor beta chains from one sample, sequenced in a study of blood T cell repertoires in COVID-19. Assay: immunoSEQ multiplex PCR; the TCRdb copy retains only in-frame clones and omits some. Here the sample spans fewer than 100,000 clones, approximately 87% being singletons. Sequencing was done on a sample of peripheral blood. These receptors all stem from a human donor in a cohort sampled during active COVID-19. Both conserved end residues are part of each CDR3. Expanded clones are given a class, and other clones once, few, many or no size at all.

J: TRBJ2-1; size: .; V: TRBV24-1; CDR3: CATSDLSASPSNEQFF
J: TRBJ1-2; size: .; V: TRBV19; CDR3: CASSKDRGGNSYGYTF
J: TRBJ2-1; size: .; V: TRBV4-3; CDR3: CASSQDGLAGGFNEQFF
J: TRBJ1-2; size: .; V: TRBV9; CDR3: CASSFGTGGMGGYGYTF
J: TRBJ2-7; size: .; V: TRBV19; CDR3: CASSIQGPSYEQYF
J: TRBJ2-5; size: .; V: TRBV7-9; CDR3: CASSDPGTGGAYFVETQYF
J: TRBJ1-5; size: once; V: TRBV7-2; CDR3: CASSLGGTGGFQPQHF
J: TRBJ1-2; size: once; V: TRBV28; CDR3: CASSSQGAGGYTF
J: TRBJ2-7; size: few; V: TRBV7-9; CDR3: CATSPTFEQYF
J: TRBJ2-1; size: .; V: TRBV28; CDR3: CASSSTGFIDEQFF
J: TRBJ2-7; size: .; V: TRBV6-5; CDR3: CASSPPGLAVHEQYF
J: TRBJ2-5; size: .; V: TRBV7-9; CDR3: CASSLGPGLLETQYF
J: TRBJ2-2; size: .; V: TRBV5-1; CDR3: CASSLDGTGSGELFF
J: TRBJ1-3; size: .; V: TRBV5-5; CDR3: CASSLVRDRGGSGNTIYF
J: TRBJ2-6; size: .; V: TRBV19; CDR3: CASSSDSSGANVLTF
J: TRBJ1-2; size: once; V: TRBV3-1/TRBV3-2; CDR3: CASSPRTGGRDYGYTF
J: TRBJ1-1; size: .; V: TRBV19; CDR3: CASSQQGGSTEAFF
J: TRBJ1-5; size: .; V: TRBV19; CDR3: CASSIGFKQGNQPQHF
J: TRBJ1-3; size: .; V: TRBV5-1; CDR3: CASSEDRIGNTIYF
J: TRBJ1-2; size: .; V: TRBV28; CDR3: CASTAAAPGQGYGYTF